Listed here are 14 T cell receptor beta chains from one sample, sequenced in a study of blood T cell repertoires in COVID-19. Libraries were prepared by immunoSEQ multiplex PCR; TCRdb keeps only in-frame clonotypes and omits some of them. The sample consists of roughly 160,000 clones, less than 85% of them appearing once. Sequencing used peripheral blood. The receptors shown here come from a woman of 80 years or more with acute or convalescent COVID-19.

This clone was detected only once. V usage is TRBV19 and J usage is TRBJ2-1; 8 bases map to TRBD2. The CDR3 sequence is 13 residues long. V trimming: 8 bases; J trimming: 8 bases; junction bases outside the gene matches: 8. Germline V gives CDR1 LNHDA, CDR2 SQIVND (reference sequence). CDR3 DNA: TGTGCCAGTGGTGGCAGCGGGAGAGATGAGCAGTTCTTC. This translates into CASGGSGRDEQFF. Drawing the rest from reference TRBV19 and TRBJ2-1, the complete variable domain is DGGITQSPKYLFRKEGQNVTLSCEQNLNHDAMYWYRQDPGQGLRLIYYSQIVNDFQKGDIAEGYSVSREKKESFPLTVTSAQKNPTAFYLCASGGSGRDEQFFGPGTRLTVL.

The chain joins TRBV11-3 to TRBJ2-7; 11 bases are shared with TRBD2. The ends lost 5 bases at V and 4 bases at J; junction bases unmatched: 1. CDR1 is SGHNT and CDR2 is YENEEA in the germline V gene. The CDR3 contains 13 residues. The chain's CDR3 is CASSVAGGYEQYF. CDR3 bases: TGTGCCAGCAGCGTAGCGGGAGGGTACGAGCAGTACTTC.

This clone occurred a few times. This sequence joins TRBV27 and TRBJ2-7; perhaps TRBD1 as D (5 bases). Looked up from germline, CDR1 is MNHEY and CDR2 is SMNVEV (reference sequence). The CDR3 is made up of 14 amino acids. V lost 5 bases and J 3 bases, leaving 14 bases between the germline ends. CDR3 amino acids: CASSPIDSNYEQYF. The DNA of the CDR3 is TGTGCCAGCAGTCCCATCGACAGTAACTACGAGCAGTACTTC.

This clone was detected a few times. The V call is TRBV9, the J call TRBJ2-7; 7 bases are shared with TRBD2. This CDR3 comprises 14 residues. CDR1 is SGDLS, CDR2 YYNGEE, per germline. The trim removed 3 bases at V and 2 bases at J, leaving 5 bases unmatched. The CDR3 DNA sequence: TGTGCCAGCAGCGCCGGACTAGGGCCCTACGAGCAGTACTTC. Translation gives CASSAGLGPYEQYF.

This chain uses TRBV7-9 with TRBJ2-5; weak D call: TRBD1 (6 bases). Trimming cost V 5 bases and J 0 bases, with 10 bases left between them. This CDR3 is built from 14 residues. CDR1 and CDR2 from the germline V gene are SEHNR and FQNEAQ (reference sequence). The CDR3 loop reads CASSPQGNQETQYF. CDR3 in DNA: TGTGCCAGCAGCCCACAGGGAAACCAAGAGACCCAGTACTTC.

The chain uses TRBV5-1 and TRBJ1-3; 7 bases agree with TRBD1. After removal of 4 bases from V and 2 bases from J, the junction contained 3 bases not matched to a gene. CDR1 and CDR2 from the germline V gene are SGHRS and YFSETQ. CDR3 length: 14 residues. CDR3 loop: CASSPQGAGNTIYF. The CDR3 DNA reads as TGCGCCAGCAGCCCCCAGGGGGCTGGAAACACCATATATTTT. Supplemented by reference TRBV5-1 and TRBJ1-3, the full variable domain reads KAGVTQTPRYLIKTRGQQVTLSCSPISGHRSVSWYQQTPGQGLQFLFEYFSETQRNKGNFPGRFSGRQFSNSRSEMNVSTLELGDSALYLCASSPQGAGNTIYFGEGSWLTVV.

The rearrangement uses TRBV7-3 and TRBJ2-7; 7 bases line up with TRBD1. The V gene's germline CDR1 is SGHTA and CDR2 FQGTGA. V shed 5 bases, J shed 0 bases, and the junction held 7 bases outside the gene matches. CDR3 length equals 15 residues. The chain's CDR3 is CASSPGQASSYEQYF. The CDR3 nucleotides read TGTGCCAGCAGCCCCGGACAGGCTTCCTCCTACGAGCAGTACTTC.

This chain joins TRBV6-2 or TRBV6-3 and TRBJ1-1; the D gene is possibly TRBD1 (5 bases). CDR3 length: 16 amino acids. The germline gives CDR1 MNHEY, CDR2 SVGEGT. The V end lost 4 bases, the J end lost 4 bases, and 19 bases lay between the germline ends. The CDR3 nucleotides are TGTGCCAGCAGTTTTCAGGGTCTAACTGGAACCACTGAAGCTTTCTTT. Residues: CASSFQGLTGTTEAFF.

This chain uses TRBV19 with TRBJ2-3; TRBD2 might be the D (7 bases). The CDR3 has 14 residues. The V end was cut by 5 bases, the J end by 4 bases, with 13 bases between. CDR1 is LNHDA and CDR2 is SQIVND in the germline V gene (reference sequence). The CDR3 sequence is CASSGRGGADTQYF. In nucleotides, the CDR3 is TGTGCCAGTAGTGGAAGAGGGGGGGCAGATACGCAGTATTTT.

The chain uses TRBV27 and TRBJ2-3; TRBD2 matches 7 bases. Germline CDR1 is MNHEY and CDR2 is SMNVEV (reference sequence). Trimming at V came to 8 bases and at J to 1 base, leaving 12 bases not matched to a gene. The CDR3 runs to 16 residues. This CDR3 reads CASSHNGLAGTDTQYF. The CDR3, as DNA: TGTGCCAGCTCTCATAATGGGCTAGCGGGCACAGATACGCAGTATTTT.

The chain carries TRBV28 and TRBJ1-5; D unresolved. V shed 3 bases and J shed 6 bases, with 9 bases lying between them. Germline assignment: CDR1 MDHEN and CDR2 SYDVKM. The CDR3 covers 13 residues. CDR3 protein: CASSFPSGQPQHF. DNA for the CDR3: TGTGCCAGCAGTTTCCCCTCGGGTCAGCCCCAGCATTTT.

This clone was detected many times. The chain is built from TRBV27 and TRBJ2-1, with 11 bases that match TRBD2. CDR3 length equals 15 residues. Trimming took 5 bases from V and 8 from J; bases not matched to a gene: 8. Per germline, CDR1 MNHEY and CDR2 SMNVEV (reference sequence). The CDR3 spells CASSPQTSGTDEQFF. In DNA, the CDR3 is TGTGCCAGCAGTCCTCAGACTAGCGGGACCGATGAGCAGTTCTTC.

The chain links TRBV27 to TRBJ2-5; a weak D match, TRBD1 (5 bases). Germline V gene sequence: CDR1 MNHEY, CDR2 SMNVEV (reference sequence). The ends were cut back, 9 bases at V and 2 bases at J, with 7 bases in the middle. CDR3 length equals 11 residues. The CDR3 reads CASRQQETQYF. The CDR3 bases are TGTGCCAGTCGACAGCAAGAGACCCAGTACTTC.

V usage is TRBV10-1 and J usage is TRBJ2-5; TRBD2 aligns across 7 bases. Germline values: CDR1 WNHNN, CDR2 SYGVQD (reference sequence). The length of the CDR3 is 14 residues. Unmatched junction bases numbered 1, after V lost 0 bases and J lost 3 bases. DNA of the CDR3: TGCGCCAGCAGTGAGTCGCTAGCGGAAGAGACCCAGTACTTC. The encoded protein is CASSESLAEETQYF.